The clone carrying this T cell receptor (beta chain) was observed a handful of times. The junction does not match germline at one end; this may be a read error. This sample is part of a study of blood T cells in healthy people across ages. This CDR3 spans 12 amino acids. Germline lookup yields CDR1 MNHEY and CDR2 SMNVEV (reference sequence). Using a J-beta primer mix together with a sample-barcoded 5' primer, a second PCR was run for about 7 to 12 cycles. TCRdb redid the calling of the 5' RACE reads with MiXCR, one entry per CDR3 protein. The data contain around 990,000 distinct CDR3 sequences, approximately 26% of them seen just once; the ten biggest clones take up around 0.75%. This sample was shared with a second study, whose subject was T cells of mothers and their children. That publication notes: A primer called M1S, used in the second PCR, added sample barcodes and 2-4 random nucleotides. No T cell clones of persistent microchimeric origin were detected.

The receptor's source is a girl aged 2 to 10 in good health. The specimen sequenced was blood. This rearrangement joins TRBV27 to TRBJ1-2; D gene unclear. The CDR3 DNA reads as TGTGCCGGCAGTCCGACTGTATATGGCTACACCTTC. This gives the protein CAGSPTVYGYTF.